This T cell receptor beta chain derives from a study of PD-1 blockade in classical Hodgkin lymphoma. V lost 2 bases, J lost 1 base, and 3 bases stayed unmatched. The CDR3 is 15 residues long. CDR1 and CDR2 from the germline V gene are MNHEY and SVGAGI. Findings and caveats of the study: Baseline TCR diversity was reportedly lower in newly diagnosed patients than healthy donors. It was CD4+ TCR diversity, not CD8+, that rose significantly by C4D1.

Time point: cycle 4 day 1 (C4D1), after around six weeks of nivolumab. Every single patient, without exception, relapsed after autologous stem cell transplantation, and brentuximab vedotin exposure varied. Sequenced by immunoSEQ multiplex PCR; TCRdb stores in-frame clones only, minus some. Among 15,000 to 20,000 clones listed, about 71% were seen once. Only a few counts were recorded for this clone. Its antigen remains unknown. The specimen was peripheral blood mononuclear cells (PBMCs), collected before the fourth cycle of nivolumab. The source of this sequence is a human donor with classical Hodgkin lymphoma. This chain links TRBV6-5 with TRBJ1-1, with TRBD1 matching over 8 bases. CDR3 nucleotides: TGTGCCAGCAGTTACCTACAGGGGGGGAACACTGAAGCTTTCTTT. It specifies CASSYLQGGNTEAFF.